This T cell receptor beta chain comes out of a study of blood T cells in healthy people across ages. Study-wide points: PBMCs that were unsorted prevented a conclusive naive versus antigen-experienced comparison. Percentage of naive T cells showed a strong correlation with TCR beta diversity.

PCR was performed a second time for about 6 to 11 cycles using a sample-barcoded 5' primer and a J-beta primer mix. CDR3-containing paired-end reads numbered at least 2.5 million in each sample. TCRdb re-derived calls from the 5' RACE reads in MiXCR, one entry per CDR3 protein. The sample has 500,000 to 600,000 distinct CDR3 sequences; approximately 25% are singletons. This clonotype was recorded a few times. Its target is not known. V gave up 0 bases and J gave up 1 base, with 6 bases separating them. Looked up from germline, CDR1 is MNHNY and CDR2 is SVGAGI (reference sequence). The CDR3 sequence is 14 residues long. Total RNA extraction produced at least 6 micrograms (per sample) for the study.

The receptor comes from a woman in her sixties or seventies in good health. The gene calls are TRBV6-6 and TRBJ1-1, with D possibly matching TRBD1 (5 bases). Material: blood. This CDR3 reads CASSYSGENTEAFF. Here the CDR3 DNA reads TGTGCCAGCAGTTACTCAGGGGAGAACACTGAAGCTTTCTTT.